One and the same sample provided the 16 T cell receptor beta chains below, sequenced in a study of blood T cell repertoires in COVID-19. The repertoire was sequenced with immunoSEQ multiplex PCR; TCRdb's copy has only in-frame clones and lacks some. This table has approximately 210,000 clones, around 80% appearing once. The material sequenced was peripheral blood. The origin of the receptors is a woman older than 75 with COVID-19, enrolled during active disease.

The chain carries TRBV10-3 and TRBJ2-1; D perhaps matches TRBD2 (6 bases). The V gene lost 5 bases and the J gene lost 10 bases, with 12 bases spanning the gap. The germline CDR1 and CDR2 sequences are ENHRY and SYGVKD. The CDR3 runs to 12 residues. The CDR3 DNA is TGTGCCATCAGTTTTTCGCGGGAAGAGCAGTTCTTC. Protein product: CAISFSREEQFF.

The rearrangement links TRBV5-1 to TRBJ1-2; TRBD1 aligns across 7 bases. V dropped 4 bases and J dropped 4; count of bases not matched to a gene: 4. The germline V gene encodes CDR1 SGHRS and CDR2 YFSETQ. The CDR3 spans 13 residues. CDR3 sequence (DNA): TGCGCCAGCAGCGACAGGGTAGGCTATGGCTACACCTTC. Its translation: CASSDRVGYGYTF.

This chain joins TRBV4-1 and TRBJ1-5; D is possibly TRBD1 (6 bases). Germline loops: CDR1 MGHRA, CDR2 YSYEKL. V was cut by 0 bases and J by 0 bases, with 12 bases left in between. This CDR3 has 17 residues. For the CDR3, the DNA is TGCGCCAGCAGCCAAGATGACAGGTCCTATAGCAATCAGCCCCAGCATTTT. This translates into CASSQDDRSYSNQPQHF.

The chain uses TRBV5-1 and TRBJ2-1, with TRBD2 identical over 10 bases. The CDR3 runs 15 residues. Germline V CDR1 and CDR2: SGHRS, YFSETQ. J lost 3 bases, V lost 2 bases, and 2 bases had no gene match. Here the CDR3 DNA reads TGCGCCAGCAGCTTACCTAGCGGGAGCTACAATGAGCAGTTCTTC. Translating gives CASSLPSGSYNEQFF.

The V and J genes are TRBV5-1 and TRBJ1-1, with 7 positions matching TRBD1. The V and J ends lost 4 bases and 2 bases, in that order; junction bases with no gene match: 8. The germline CDR1 and CDR2 sequences are SGHRS and YFSETQ. CDR3 length equals 15 residues. CDR3: CASSPPLGGNTEAFF. The CDR3, as DNA: TGCGCCAGCAGCCCCCCCTTAGGGGGCAACACTGAAGCTTTCTTT.

The J gene is TRBJ2-1, the V gene TRBV6-5, with 10 bases identical to TRBD1. The CDR3 runs 16 residues. V lost 4 bases to trimming and J lost 2 bases; unmatched junction nucleotides: 5. CDR1 and CDR2 (germline): MNHEY, SVGAGI. CDR3 DNA sequence: TGTGCCAGCAGTTCTTCCGGGACAGGGGCCTACAATGAGCAGTTCTTC. Protein: CASSSSGTGAYNEQFF.

The V gene is TRBV6-5, the J gene TRBJ2-6; unclear D gene. The length of the CDR3 is 15 residues. From germline, CDR1 is MNHEY and CDR2 SVGAGI. The V and J ends lost 8 bases and 0 bases respectively, with 11 bases between them. The CDR3 is CASHSTHSGANVLTF. DNA for the CDR3: TGTGCCAGCCATAGTACCCACTCTGGGGCCAACGTCCTGACTTTC.

A few counts support this clone. The chain employs TRBV4-1 and TRBJ2-1; the match to TRBD2 covers 10 bases. Germline CDR1 is MGHRA and CDR2 is YSYEKL. Trimming took 0 bases from V and 12 from J; bases not matched to a gene: 11. The CDR3 is made up of 16 amino acids. CDR3 DNA: TGCGCCAGCAGCCAAGATAGGAGCGGGGGGGCTTCAAGGCAGTTCTTC. Translating gives CASSQDRSGGASRQFF.

The chain employs TRBV4-2 and TRBJ1-4; D possibly corresponds to TRBD1 (5 bases). The CDR3 is 14 residues long. V was clipped by 8 bases and J by 5 bases, with 15 bases between them. Germline values: CDR1 LGHNA, CDR2 YNFKEQ. The CDR3 DNA follows: TGTGCCAGCGCCCCTCGGGGGGGAAATGAAAAACTGTTTTTT. It codes for CASAPRGGNEKLFF.

This clone showed up just a few times. The CDR3 is CASSLLGRGLMNTEAFF. The CDR3 DNA reads TGTGCCAGCAGTCTTCTGGGCAGGGGGCTAATGAACACTGAAGCTTTCTTT. The gene calls are TRBV28 and TRBJ1-1; TRBD1 matches at 8 bases. The CDR3 extends over 17 amino acids. Germline trimming cut 5 bases from V and 0 bases from J; bases unmatched to any gene: 11. Germline V lookup: CDR1 MDHEN, CDR2 SYDVKM.

This clone was recorded a few times. This chain joins TRBV6-6 and TRBJ1-6, with D possibly matching TRBD1 (5 bases). Trimming cost V 6 bases and J 5 bases, with 17 bases left between them. The CDR3 sequence is 16 residues long. Germline CDR1 is MNHNY and CDR2 is SVGAGI (reference sequence). The CDR3 DNA reads TGTGCCAGCAGGGGGGGAGGCGAGGCCAATAATTCACCCCTCCACTTT. Its protein is CASRGGGEANNSPLHF.

The chain carries TRBV5-5 and TRBJ2-7; D remains ambiguous. The CDR3 length is 11 residues. Trimming stripped 4 bases from V and 6 bases from J, with 8 bases between. Germline lookup yields CDR1 SGHKS and CDR2 YYEKEE (reference sequence). The CDR3, as DNA: TGTGCCAGCAGCACTGGTTTCGAGCAGTACTTC. Translated: CASSTGFEQYF.

This rearrangement joins TRBV5-1 to TRBJ1-3; a possible D gene is TRBD1 (5 bases). Trimming pared 5 bases from V and 2 bases from J, leaving 8 bases between. This CDR3 has 13 amino acids. Germline assignment: CDR1 SGHRS and CDR2 YFSETQ. The CDR3 protein is CASRQEPGNTIYF. The CDR3 nucleotides are TGCGCCAGCAGACAGGAACCTGGAAACACCATATATTTT.

The chain is built from TRBV18 and TRBJ2-3; D perhaps matches TRBD2 (5 bases). V was trimmed by 3 bases and J by 0 bases, leaving 13 bases between them. Germline-derived CDR1 and CDR2 are KGHSH and LQKENI. The CDR3 loop spans 16 amino acids. CDR3 region: CASSPRPSGSTDTQYF. The CDR3 bases are TGTGCCAGCTCACCCAGACCGAGCGGAAGCACAGATACGCAGTATTTT.

V is TRBV19 and J is TRBJ1-5; 10 nucleotides align to TRBD1. Germline CDR1 is LNHDA and CDR2 is SQIVND (reference sequence). The CDR3 consists of 17 residues. With V trimmed by 5 bases and J by 4 bases, 11 bases remained unmatched. CDR3 in DNA: TGTGCCAGTAGTCAAGACCGGGACAGGGGCTTTAATCAGCCCCAGCATTTT. Translated: CASSQDRDRGFNQPQHF.

The V gene is TRBV6-6, the J gene TRBJ1-5, with 9 nucleotides matching TRBD1. The CDR3 covers 16 residues. With V trimmed by 6 bases and J by 3 bases, 9 bases remained unmatched. Germline CDR1 reads MNHNY; CDR2 reads SVGAGI (reference sequence). CDR3: CASSQRDRANNQPQHF. CDR3 nucleotides: TGTGCCAGCAGCCAACGGGACAGGGCGAACAATCAGCCCCAGCATTTT.